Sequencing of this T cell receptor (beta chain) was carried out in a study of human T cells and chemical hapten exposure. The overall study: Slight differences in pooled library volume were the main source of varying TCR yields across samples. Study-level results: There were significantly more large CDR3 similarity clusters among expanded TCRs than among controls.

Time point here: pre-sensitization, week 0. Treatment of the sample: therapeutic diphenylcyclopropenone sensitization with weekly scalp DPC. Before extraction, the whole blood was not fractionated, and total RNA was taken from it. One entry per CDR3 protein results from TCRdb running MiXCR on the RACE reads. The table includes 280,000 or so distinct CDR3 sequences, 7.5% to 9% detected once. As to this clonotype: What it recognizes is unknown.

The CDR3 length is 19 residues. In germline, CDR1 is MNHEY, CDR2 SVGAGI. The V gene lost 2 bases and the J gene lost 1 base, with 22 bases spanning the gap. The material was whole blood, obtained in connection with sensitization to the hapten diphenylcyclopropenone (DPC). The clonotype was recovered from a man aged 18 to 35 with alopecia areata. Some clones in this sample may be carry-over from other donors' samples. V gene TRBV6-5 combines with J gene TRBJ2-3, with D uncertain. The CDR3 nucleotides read TGTGCCAGCAGTTACATTGGGGAAGGTTTTGGGTTCGGCACAGATACGCAGTATTTT. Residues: CASSYIGEGFGFGTDTQYF.